These 29 T cell receptor beta chains came from one sample sequenced in a study of vaccination and CD4 T cells after COVID-19. What these receptors recognize is not known. Treatment described: roughly 11-day PBMC culture with coronavirus spike peptide pools or control peptides (ViraFEST assay). Before the COVID-19 pandemic (2011-2018), CD4+ T cells were obtained from the unexposed donor. An Oncomine TCR Beta short-read assay was used to sequence the DNA from cultured CD4+ T cells. Genomic DNA extraction was carried out from cultured CD4+ T cells. TCRdb re-called the PCR reads through MiXCR, storing one row per CDR3 protein. The table records 10,000 or so distinct CDR3 sequences, approximately 35% of them present only once. Sequencing input: CD4+ T cells from blood, cultured in vitro. Every receptor here comes from a human donor in good health.

The rearrangement uses TRBV4-2 and TRBJ2-3; 7 bases match TRBD1. Germline values: CDR1 LGHNA, CDR2 YNFKEQ. J gave up 2 bases and V 2 bases, and 10 bases lay outside the gene matches. This CDR3 is 17 amino acids long. The CDR3 sequence is CASSQKWGTEFTDTQYF. The CDR3 nucleotides are TGTGCCAGCAGCCAAAAATGGGGGACAGAATTCACAGATACGCAGTATTTT.

The rearrangement uses TRBV6-1 and TRBJ2-5; 14 bases are a match to TRBD2. The germline V gene has CDR1 MNHNS and CDR2 SASEGT. The V gene end was trimmed by 0 bases and the J gene end by 8 bases; junction bases not matched to a gene: 8. The CDR3 extends over 17 amino acids. Here the CDR3 DNA reads TGTGCCAGCAGTGAAGCCGGACTAGCGGGAGGACCGGTAACCCAGTACTTC. Its protein product is CASSEAGLAGGPVTQYF.

The chain links TRBV6-5 to TRBJ2-7; TRBD2 matches at 11 bases. Germline trimming cut 4 bases from V and 3 bases from J; bases unmatched to any gene: 14. CDR3 size: 18 residues. Germline V gene sequence: CDR1 MNHEY, CDR2 SVGAGI. CDR3 sequence reads: CASSSIPLTSGSIYEQYF. Here the CDR3 DNA reads TGTGCCAGCAGTTCCATACCCCTAACTAGCGGGAGTATCTACGAGCAGTACTTC.

V and J are TRBV7-3 and TRBJ2-2, with 7 bases that match TRBD2. V shed 3 bases and J 0 bases; nucleotides not matched to a gene: 7. Germline CDR1 is SGHTA and CDR2 is FQGTGA. The length of the CDR3 is 17 residues. The CDR3 DNA follows: TGTGCCAGCAGCTTGGCCTCGGCGGGGGCGAACACCGGGGAGCTGTTTTTT. This gives the protein CASSLASAGANTGELFF.

This clonotype came up a few times. The rearrangement links TRBV6-1 to TRBJ2-3; 11 nucleotides align to TRBD2. The trim removed 7 bases at V and 4 bases at J, leaving 7 bases unmatched. Per the germline V gene, CDR1 is MNHNS and CDR2 is SASEGT. This CDR3 contains 15 residues. The CDR3 sequence: CASNPLAGGADTQYF. CDR3 coding DNA: TGTGCCAGCAATCCCTTAGCGGGAGGGGCAGATACGCAGTATTTT.

In this sample, this clonotype turned up a few times. The CDR3 region has the DNA TGTGCCAGCAGTTTCGGAACGACTTTCTTT. Encoded protein: CASSFGTTFF. The J gene is TRBJ1-1, the V gene TRBV28; no definite D call. In germline, CDR1 is MDHEN, CDR2 SYDVKM. CDR3 length: 10 residues. Trimming left V 3 bases short and J 12 bases short, with 8 bases between.

The chain uses TRBV7-2 and TRBJ2-3; the D is unclear. V shed 5 bases and J shed 6 bases, with 12 bases lying between them. The CDR3 runs 13 residues. Germline-derived CDR1 and CDR2 are SGHTA and FQGNSA. CDR3 in DNA: TGTGCCAGCAGCCCCGGGCCCCGGGATACGCAGTATTTT. Its translation is CASSPGPRDTQYF.

This clonotype occurred a few times. The chain employs TRBV6-5 and TRBJ2-7; possibly TRBD1 for D (6 bases). Trimming removed 2 bases from V and 6 bases from J, with 14 bases in between. The germline V gene has CDR1 MNHEY and CDR2 SVGAGI. This CDR3 is 14 amino acids long. CDR3 region: CASSYPGQPGEQYF. In nucleotides, the CDR3 is TGTGCCAGCAGTTACCCCGGACAGCCGGGCGAGCAGTACTTC.

This clonotype showed up just a few times. V gene TRBV10-3 combines with J gene TRBJ1-4; 9 nucleotides agree with TRBD1. Looked up from germline, CDR1 is ENHRY and CDR2 is SYGVKD. The CDR3 is made up of 15 amino acids. V lost 4 bases, J lost 3 bases, and 3 bases stayed unmatched. This CDR3 reads CAISAGTGPNEKLFF. In nucleotides, the CDR3 is TGTGCCATCAGTGCTGGGACAGGGCCTAATGAAAAACTGTTTTTT.

This clonotype was detected a few times. The rearrangement joins TRBV6-2 or TRBV6-3 to TRBJ1-5; 10 nucleotides line up with TRBD1. This CDR3 is built from 19 residues. Germline V gene lookup returns CDR1 MNHEY and CDR2 SVGEGT. J lost 0 bases, V lost 7 bases, and 15 bases had no gene match. CDR3 sequence reads: CASTFSGTGDIYSNQPQHF. The CDR3 DNA follows: TGTGCCAGCACCTTCTCCGGGACAGGGGATATTTATAGCAATCAGCCCCAGCATTTT.

This clonotype was observed a handful of times. The rearrangement joins TRBV20-1 to TRBJ1-5, with 7 bases identical to TRBD1. The trim removed 5 bases at V and 2 bases at J, leaving 6 bases unmatched. The CDR3 sequence is 14 residues long. Germline-derived CDR1 and CDR2 are DFQATT and SNEGSKA (reference sequence). The CDR3 here is CSAAYGTGNQPQHF. In nucleotides, the CDR3 is TGCAGTGCTGCCTACGGGACAGGCAATCAGCCCCAGCATTTT.

This clonotype was observed a handful of times. The rearrangement joins TRBV18 to TRBJ1-5; no clear D gene. The CDR3 loop spans 13 amino acids. Looked up from germline, CDR1 is KGHSH and CDR2 is LQKENI. The V gene lost 2 bases and the J gene lost 2 bases, with 4 bases spanning the gap. Here the CDR3 DNA reads TGTGCCAGCTCACCAAACGGCAATCAGCCCCAGCATTTT. Amino acid sequence: CASSPNGNQPQHF.

Judged by abundance, this clonotype is large. The V and J genes are TRBV6-2 or TRBV6-3 and TRBJ1-5, with D unclear. With 2 bases removed from V and 5 bases from J, the gap between germline ends came to 13 bases. CDR3 size: 15 residues. Germline lookup yields CDR1 MNHEY and CDR2 SVGEGT. DNA for the CDR3: TGTGCCAGCAGTTACCAGGCTCCCTCCCATCAGCCCCAGCATTTT. Its protein product is CASSYQAPSHQPQHF.

By share, this clonotype counts as medium-sized (0.01 to 0.1%). The gene calls are TRBV4-3 and TRBJ1-2; D may be TRBD1 (5 bases). From germline, CDR1 is LGHNA and CDR2 YSLEER. V shed 5 bases and J shed 2 bases, with 9 bases lying between them. The CDR3 length is 13 residues. The CDR3 sequence is CASSSEGNYGYTF. CDR3 DNA sequence: TGCGCCAGCAGCTCCGAGGGGAACTATGGCTACACCTTC.

The genes are TRBV7-2 and TRBJ2-2; TRBD2 aligns across 8 bases. Trimming cost V 2 bases and J 3 bases; bases outside gene matches: 2. Germline lookup yields CDR1 SGHTA and CDR2 FQGNSA. This CDR3 contains 15 residues. CDR3 sequence (DNA): TGTGCCAGCAGCTTATTAGCGGGGTACACCGGGGAGCTGTTTTTT. Protein sequence: CASSLLAGYTGELFF.

This chain connects TRBV27 to TRBJ1-2; no firm D call. Trimming pared 4 bases from V and 1 base from J, leaving 10 bases between. The CDR3 loop spans 14 amino acids. Germline CDR1 and CDR2: MNHEY and SMNVEV (reference sequence). The CDR3 coding sequence is TGTGCCAGCAGTTCCTCGACACTTAACTATGGCTACACCTTC. The encoded protein is CASSSSTLNYGYTF.

This clonotype was detected a few times. This chain uses TRBV6-4 with TRBJ1-5; the D is unclear. This CDR3 region has 18 residues. Germline V lookup: CDR1 MRHNA, CDR2 SNTAGT. V was pared by 3 bases and J by 0 bases, with 18 bases between. CDR3 DNA sequence: TGTGCCAGCAGTGATTCTCGGCAGGCGAAAGATAGCAATCAGCCCCAGCATTTT. Its translation is CASSDSRQAKDSNQPQHF.

In this sample, this clonotype turned up a few times. CDR3 DNA sequence: TGTGCCATCCTCTACCAAGAGACCCAGTACTTC. As protein: CAILYQETQYF. The V and J genes are TRBV10-3 and TRBJ2-5; D remains unclear. CDR3 length equals 11 residues. Trimming left V 8 bases short and J 0 bases short, with 4 bases between. In germline, CDR1 is ENHRY, CDR2 SYGVKD.

This clonotype has just a few counts. The chain has TRBV6-5 and TRBJ2-5, with D maybe TRBD1 (6 bases). The CDR3 has 15 amino acids. Per germline, CDR1 MNHEY and CDR2 SVGAGI. The V gene lost 2 bases and the J gene lost 13 bases, with 23 bases spanning the gap. Here the CDR3 reads CASSYDSGTLPDGYF. CDR3 nucleotides: TGTGCCAGCAGTTACGACTCCGGGACACTACCCGATGGGTACTTC.

V gene TRBV7-2 combines with J gene TRBJ1-2, with D perhaps TRBD1 (6 bases). Trimming cost V 0 bases and J 4 bases, with 15 bases left between them. The CDR3 contains 16 residues. Germline V gene data show CDR1 as SGHTA and CDR2 as FQGNSA. The CDR3 DNA follows: TGTGCCAGCAGCTTAGCGCTATTAGGACAGCTCTATGGCTACACCTTC. This codes for CASSLALLGQLYGYTF.

The CDR3 here is CASSVGQQLNTGELFF. The DNA of the CDR3 is TGTGCCAGCAGCGTCGGGCAGCAACTCAACACCGGGGAGCTGTTTTTT. The rearrangement joins TRBV5-4 to TRBJ2-2; D not certain. V lost 4 bases and J lost 2, with 15 bases in between. The CDR3 is made up of 16 amino acids. Germline loops: CDR1 SGHNT, CDR2 YYREEE (reference sequence).

V is TRBV15 and J is TRBJ1-5; no reliable D call. The CDR3 has 13 amino acids. In germline, CDR1 is LNHNV, CDR2 YYDKDF (reference sequence). V was clipped by 1 base and J by 7 bases, with 8 bases between them. CDR3 sequence: CATSRVLAQPQHF. The CDR3 DNA sequence: TGTGCCACCAGCAGAGTCTTGGCACAGCCCCAGCATTTT.

This clonotype was observed once. The rearrangement joins TRBV28 to TRBJ1-2; no firm D call. This CDR3 has 12 residues. Germline V gene sequence: CDR1 MDHEN, CDR2 SYDVKM. V gave up 5 bases and J gave up 7 bases, with 11 bases separating them. The CDR3 here is CASSNWEGGYTF. The CDR3 nucleotides are TGTGCCAGCAGTAACTGGGAGGGTGGCTACACCTTC.

This clonotype was counted a few times. This chain joins TRBV6-1 and TRBJ2-1; TRBD2 aligns across 8 bases. CDR3 length equals 15 residues. V lost 5 bases and J lost 6; bases outside the gene matches: 9. CDR1 and CDR2 (germline): MNHNS, SASEGT. CDR3 sequence (DNA): TGTGCCAGCAGTCACGGACTGGCGGGAGGCAATGAGCAGTTCTTC. Its protein product is CASSHGLAGGNEQFF.

V is TRBV11-3 and J is TRBJ2-7; D may match TRBD1 or TRBD2 (5 bases each). The ends were cut back, 5 bases at V and 6 bases at J, with 14 bases in the middle. This CDR3 spans 13 amino acids. CDR1 SGHNT and CDR2 YENEEA come from the germline V gene. CDR3 amino acids: CASSPSRGREQYF. CDR3 nucleotides: TGTGCCAGCAGCCCCAGTCGGGGCCGCGAGCAGTACTTC.

This clonotype was observed a handful of times. V is TRBV6-1 and J is TRBJ2-1; D unresolved. V was clipped by 1 base and J by 6 bases, with 7 bases between them. Germline values: CDR1 MNHNS, CDR2 SASEGT. This CDR3 is built from 13 residues. The CDR3 here is CASSEGPSNEQFF. The CDR3 coding sequence is TGTGCCAGCAGTGAAGGTCCGAGCAATGAGCAGTTCTTC.

The gene calls are TRBV12-3 or TRBV12-4 and TRBJ2-7; D is unclear. V dropped 1 base and J dropped 7 bases, with 11 bases sitting between them. CDR3 length equals 13 residues. The CDR3: CASSLGPSLEQYF. The CDR3 DNA is TGTGCCAGCAGTTTAGGACCGAGCCTTGAGCAGTACTTC.

This chain joins TRBV20-1 and TRBJ2-3, with TRBD2 identical over 8 bases. CDR3 length equals 14 residues. Germline V CDR1 and CDR2: DFQATT, SNEGSKA (reference sequence). Trimming removed 2 bases from V and 4 bases from J; junction bases left unmatched: 5. In DNA, the CDR3 is TGCAGTGCTAGAAGCGGGAGTTCGGCAGATACGCAGTATTTT. Protein sequence: CSARSGSSADTQYF.

This clonotype turned up a few times. The V and J genes are TRBV6-1 and TRBJ1-1; D ambiguous. This CDR3 contains 12 residues. CDR1 and CDR2 from the germline V gene are MNHNS and SASEGT. CDR3 DNA: TGTGCGAGCGGACCGGCGAACACTGAAGCTTTCTTT. Protein sequence: CASGPANTEAFF.